The entry that follows covers one T cell receptor (beta chain) sequence. This entry comes from a study of control samples from healthy donors and cancer patients. The assay was immunoSEQ multiplex PCR, and TCRdb's table has in-frame clones only and misses some. This repertoire shows nearly 200,000 clones, roughly nine tenths found once; its top ten account for about 1.7%. Germline lookup yields CDR1 MNHEY and CDR2 SVGAGI. The CDR3 covers 15 residues. V was trimmed by 6 bases and J by 0 bases, leaving 13 bases between them. The chain joins TRBV6-5 to TRBJ2-3; the D call may be TRBD1 or TRBD2 (5 bases each). The origin of this receptor is a man aged 25-45 years in good health. Sequenced: blood. Here the CDR3 reads CASRRRDRSTDTQYF. CDR3 nucleotide sequence: TGTGCCAGCAGACGCCGGGACCGCAGCACAGATACGCAGTATTTT.